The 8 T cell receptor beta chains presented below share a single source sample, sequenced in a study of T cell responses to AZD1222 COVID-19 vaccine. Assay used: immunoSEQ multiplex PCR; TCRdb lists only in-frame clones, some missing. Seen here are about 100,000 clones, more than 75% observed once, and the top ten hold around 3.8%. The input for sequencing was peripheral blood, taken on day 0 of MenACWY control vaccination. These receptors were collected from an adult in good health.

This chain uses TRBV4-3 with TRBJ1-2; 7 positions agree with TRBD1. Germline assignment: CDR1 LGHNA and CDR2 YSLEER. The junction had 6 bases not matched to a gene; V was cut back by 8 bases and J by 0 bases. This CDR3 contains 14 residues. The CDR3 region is CASARDSTNYGYTF. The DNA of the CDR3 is TGCGCCAGCGCCCGGGACAGTACTAACTATGGCTACACCTTC.

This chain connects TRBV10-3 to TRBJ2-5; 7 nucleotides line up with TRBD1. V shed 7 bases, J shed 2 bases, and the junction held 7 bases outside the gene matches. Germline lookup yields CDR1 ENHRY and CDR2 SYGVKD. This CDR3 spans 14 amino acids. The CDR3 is CAITHDRDQETQYF. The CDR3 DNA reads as TGTGCCATCACACACGACAGGGATCAAGAGACCCAGTACTTC.

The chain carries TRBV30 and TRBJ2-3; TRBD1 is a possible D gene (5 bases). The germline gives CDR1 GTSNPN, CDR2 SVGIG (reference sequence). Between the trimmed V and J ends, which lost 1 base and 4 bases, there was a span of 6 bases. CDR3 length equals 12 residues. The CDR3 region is CAWSGGPDTQYF. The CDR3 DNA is TGTGCCTGGAGTGGGGGCCCAGATACGCAGTATTTT.

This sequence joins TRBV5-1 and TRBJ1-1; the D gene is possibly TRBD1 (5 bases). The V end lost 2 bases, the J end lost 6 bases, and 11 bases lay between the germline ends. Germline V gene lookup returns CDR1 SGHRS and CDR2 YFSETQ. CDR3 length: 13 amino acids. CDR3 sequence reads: CASSFVGVSEAFF. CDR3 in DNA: TGCGCCAGCAGCTTTGTGGGGGTCTCTGAAGCTTTCTTT.

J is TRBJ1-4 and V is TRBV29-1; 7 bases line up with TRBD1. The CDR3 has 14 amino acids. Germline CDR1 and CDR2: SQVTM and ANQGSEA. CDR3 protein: CSTTGETTNEKLFF. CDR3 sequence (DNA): TGCAGTACCACAGGGGAGACAACTAATGAAAAACTGTTTTTT.

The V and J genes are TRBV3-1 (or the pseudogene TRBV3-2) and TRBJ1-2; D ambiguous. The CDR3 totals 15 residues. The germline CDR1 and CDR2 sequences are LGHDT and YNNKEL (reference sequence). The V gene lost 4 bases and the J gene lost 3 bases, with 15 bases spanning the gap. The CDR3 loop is CASSPGTRTDYGYTF. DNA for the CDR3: TGTGCCAGCAGCCCGGGCACCCGGACGGACTATGGCTACACCTTC.

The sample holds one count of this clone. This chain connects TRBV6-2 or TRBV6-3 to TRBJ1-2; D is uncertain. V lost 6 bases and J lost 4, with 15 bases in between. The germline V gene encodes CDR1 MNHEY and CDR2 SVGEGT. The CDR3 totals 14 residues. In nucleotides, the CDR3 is TGTGCCAGCAGCTCGAATAGTCGGATCTATGGCTACACCTTC. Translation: CASSSNSRIYGYTF.

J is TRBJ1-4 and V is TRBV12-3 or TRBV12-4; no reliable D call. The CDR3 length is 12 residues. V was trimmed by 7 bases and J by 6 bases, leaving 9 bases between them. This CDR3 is CASKGDYEKLFF. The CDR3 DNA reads TGTGCCAGCAAAGGTGACTATGAAAAACTGTTTTTT.